Sequencing of this T cell receptor (beta chain) was carried out in a study of blood T cell repertoires in COVID-19. Study-level information: Acute and convalescent COVID-19 samples came from the United States, Italy and Spain. PBMCs, B-cell-depleted T cells, or T cells were the source of the cDNA or gDNA that made up the material.

The germline V and J ends were trimmed by 0 bases and 4 bases, with 19 bases remaining between them. CDR3 size: 17 residues. CDR1 and CDR2 (germline): SGHTS, YDEGEE. Original handling: Estimation of nucleated cell counts was performed using reference gene primer amplification. The data were produced by immunoSEQ multiplex PCR, yet TCRdb's version contains in-frame clones alone and is incomplete. The V and J calls and clone size come from that table; D and trimming were worked out from the DNA. Altogether some 85,000 clones are present, roughly 78% being singletons, with the ten largest covering 15% to 20%.

This receptor was obtained from a woman older than 75 with acute or convalescent COVID-19. The specimen was peripheral blood. The chain combines TRBV5-8 with TRBJ2-5; weak D call: TRBD2 (6 bases). This chain's CDR3 is CASSLGVLEGIGETQYF. The CDR3 nucleotides read TGTGCCAGCAGCTTGGGGGTGTTGGAGGGCATAGGAGAGACCCAGTACTTC. Full variable domain (outside the CDR3, taken from reference TRBV5-8 and TRBJ2-5): EAGVTQSPTHLIKTRGQQATLRCSPISGHTSVYWYQQALGLGLQFLLWYDEGEERNRGNFPPRFSGRQFPNYSSELNVNALELEDSALYLCASSLGVLEGIGETQYFGPGTRLLVL.